This TCR beta chain was documented in a study of cytomegalovirus exposure and HLA in healthy donors. Germline values: CDR1 MDHEN, CDR2 SYDVKM. The V gene lost 2 bases and the J gene lost 4 bases, with 23 bases spanning the gap. The length of the CDR3 is 18 residues. Primers included in the PCR were 60 Vbeta and 13 Jbeta primers. The method was immunoSEQ multiplex PCR; TCRdb's version includes in-frame clones alone and lacks a portion of them. The table includes about 190,000 clones, about 77% detected once. Sequencing input: PBMCs. This clonotype was sampled from a woman under 40 in good health and CMV-seropositive. The chain uses TRBV28 and TRBJ2-5, with a possible D match to TRBD2 (6 bases). The CDR3 nucleotides read TGTGCCAGCAGTTTACCCGCTTGGGAGGAGGGCCTCGGAGAGACCCAGTACTTC. The encoded protein is CASSLPAWEEGLGETQYF.